The 20 T cell receptor beta chains below all came from one sample that was sequenced in a study of T cells in Graves' hyperthyroidism and ophthalmopathy. Amplification of TCR beta CDR3 regions used RNA as the template. The HTBI primer set was used in a first-round RT-PCR of the TCR CDR3. TCRdb reprocessed the multiplex PCR reads with MiXCR, giving one entry per CDR3 protein. Of fewer than 500,000 distinct CDR3 sequences listed, approximately 15% are singletons. The material sequenced was blood. These receptors were collected from a woman aged 25-40 years with Graves' ophthalmopathy.

The chain is built from TRBV19 and TRBJ2-3; TRBD1 might be the D (5 bases). Germline CDR1 reads LNHDA; CDR2 reads SQIVND (reference sequence). CDR3 length: 16 residues. V was clipped by 4 bases and J by 6 bases, with 20 bases between them. The CDR3 nucleotides are TGTGCCAGTAGTACTCAGAAAGACTCAGGGTTGGATACGCAGTATTTT. This encodes CASSTQKDSGLDTQYF.

This clonotype was picked up many times. The chain is built from TRBV20-1 and TRBJ2-5, with 13 nucleotides matching TRBD2. The CDR3 runs to 17 residues. The trim removed 6 bases at V and 1 base at J, leaving 11 bases unmatched. Germline V gene lookup returns CDR1 DFQATT and CDR2 SNEGSKA (reference sequence). The CDR3 coding sequence is TGCAGTGCGACCACACTAGCGGGGGGGATGATCCAAGAGACCCAGTACTTC. Its translation: CSATTLAGGMIQETQYF.

Many counts were recorded for this clonotype. The junction and the germline gene differ at one end; a read error may be behind it. This chain connects TRBV30 to TRBJ2-7; D ambiguous. The CDR3 contains 12 residues. The germline CDR1 and CDR2 sequences are GTSNPN and SVGIG (reference sequence). The CDR3 DNA follows: TGTGCCTGGAGTTTAGTCTCCGACGAGCAGTACTTC. This sequence encodes CAWSLVSDEQYF. Looking up the rest from reference TRBV30 and TRBJ2-7 gives the full variable domain: SQTIHQWPATLVQPVGSPLSLECTVEGTSNPNLYWYRQAAGRGLQLLFYSVGIGQISSEVPQNLSASRPQDRQFILSSKKLLLSDSGFYLCAWSLVSDEQYFGPGTRLTVT.

The table lists this clonotype with many counts. This chain joins TRBV6-1 and TRBJ1-1; no definite D call. The CDR3 runs 16 residues. Germline CDR1 reads MNHNS; CDR2 reads SASEGT. V dropped 6 bases and J dropped 0 bases, with 17 bases sitting between them. The CDR3 DNA reads TGTGCCAGCAGGGACGAAAACCGACGGGTGAACACTGAAGCTTTCTTT. Its protein product is CASRDENRRVNTEAFF.

This clonotype was seen ten or more times. The chain recombines TRBV19 with TRBJ1-1; no clear D. The CDR3 sequence is 15 residues long. Germline lookup yields CDR1 LNHDA and CDR2 SQIVND (reference sequence). V lost 4 bases and J 4 bases, leaving 16 bases between the germline ends. This chain's CDR3 is CASSNLRTAATEAFF. The CDR3 DNA follows: TGTGCCAGTAGTAACCTACGGACGGCAGCCACTGAAGCTTTCTTT.

This clonotype was detected a few times. The V call is TRBV6-1, the J call TRBJ2-3; weak D call: TRBD2 (7 bases). The germline V and J ends were trimmed by 2 bases and 2 bases, with 17 bases remaining between them. The CDR3 runs to 17 residues. The germline gives CDR1 MNHNS, CDR2 SASEGT. CDR3 sequence: CASSESTGGRVTDTQYF. The DNA for the CDR3 is TGTGCCAGCAGTGAATCAACCGGGGGGCGGGTCACAGATACGCAGTATTTT.

This clonotype was seen only a few times. The V call is TRBV19, the J call TRBJ2-3; weak D call: TRBD2 (5 bases). Trimming pared 8 bases from V and 0 bases from J, leaving 15 bases between. The CDR3 totals 15 residues. Germline V gives CDR1 LNHDA, CDR2 SQIVND (reference sequence). The chain's CDR3 is CASGRRDYSTDTQYF. The DNA for the CDR3 is TGTGCCAGTGGTCGACGCGACTATAGCACAGATACGCAGTATTTT.

This clonotype was detected many times. The rearrangement uses TRBV28 and TRBJ1-4; D call uncertain. V gave up 3 bases and J gave up 8 bases, with 22 bases separating them. Germline values: CDR1 MDHEN, CDR2 SYDVKM. The CDR3 runs 17 residues. CDR3 in DNA: TGTGCCAGCAGTTTTCCCCCGCCCCGGCTAGGAGGCGAAAAACTGTTTTTT. Its protein is CASSFPPPRLGGEKLFF.

This clonotype was seen many times. The chain employs TRBV11-2 and TRBJ2-5; D not certain. The CDR3 runs to 12 residues. The V end lost 7 bases, the J end lost 3 bases, and 9 bases lay between the germline ends. Per the germline V gene, CDR1 is SGHAT and CDR2 is FQNNGV. The CDR3 sequence: CASTRHEETQYF. The CDR3 DNA follows: TGTGCCAGCACCAGACATGAAGAGACCCAGTACTTC.

There are a few counts of this clonotype. DNA of the CDR3: TGTGCCAGCAGCTTTGGGTGGGGGGACACCGGGGAGCTGTTTTTT. Protein sequence: CASSFGWGDTGELFF. This sequence joins TRBV7-6 and TRBJ2-2; tentatively, D is TRBD2 (6 bases). Germline V CDR1 and CDR2: SGHVS, FNYEAQ. V was pared by 3 bases and J by 3 bases, with 11 bases between. The CDR3 spans 15 residues.

This clonotype was seen a handful of times. The CDR3 nucleotides are TGTGCCAGCAGCCAAGGAGTGGGACGGATTAGCACAGATACGCAGTATTTT. It codes for CASSQGVGRISTDTQYF. The rearrangement uses TRBV4-2 and TRBJ2-3; D could derive from TRBD1 or TRBD2 (5 bases each). Looked up from germline, CDR1 is LGHNA and CDR2 is YNFKEQ. CDR3 length: 17 residues. V dropped 1 base and J dropped 0 bases, with 14 bases sitting between them.

There are many counts of this clonotype. The genes are TRBV12-3 or TRBV12-4 and TRBJ1-2, with 8 nucleotides matching TRBD1. CDR3 size: 13 residues. With 6 bases clipped from V and 12 bases from J, the junction kept 12 bases outside the gene matches. CDR3 nucleotide sequence: TGTGCCAGCAGCCCCGGACAGGGTCGCGGGAACACCTTC. Translating it yields CASSPGQGRGNTF.

This clonotype was detected many times. The rearrangement uses TRBV27 and TRBJ1-1; TRBD1 matches 10 bases. Germline trimming cut 7 bases from V and 6 bases from J; bases unmatched to any gene: 8. CDR3 length equals 14 residues. The germline gives CDR1 MNHEY, CDR2 SMNVEV (reference sequence). The CDR3 DNA reads as TGTGCCAGCAAGGGGACAGGGGAAGTCCCTGAAGCTTTCTTT. Residues: CASKGTGEVPEAFF.

The table lists this clonotype with many counts. This chain joins TRBV28 and TRBJ2-7, with D perhaps TRBD1 or TRBD2 (5 bases each). Germline CDR1 MDHEN, CDR2 SYDVKM. V lost 4 bases and J 3 bases, leaving 13 bases between the germline ends. This CDR3 contains 14 residues. CDR3 in amino acids: CASSSPGRRYEQYF. The CDR3 region has the DNA TGTGCCAGCAGTTCACCGGGACGGCGCTACGAGCAGTACTTC. Complete variable domain (other parts from reference TRBV28 and TRBJ2-7): DVKVTQSSRYLVKRTGEKVFLECVQDMDHENMFWYRQDPGLGLRLIYFSYDVKMKEKGDIPEGYSVSREKKERFSLILESASTNQTSMYLCASSSPGRRYEQYFGPGTRLTVT.

This clonotype appeared many times. V and J are TRBV12-3 or TRBV12-4 and TRBJ2-7; TRBD2 might be the D (5 bases). CDR3 length equals 12 residues. V gave up 3 bases and J gave up 6 bases, with 9 bases separating them. This CDR3 is CASSFGGGEQYF. CDR3 in DNA: TGTGCCAGCAGTTTCGGAGGTGGCGAGCAGTACTTC.

This clonotype was recorded at least ten times. The V gene is TRBV7-8, the J gene TRBJ2-7, with D possibly TRBD2 on 5 matching bases. The germline V gene has CDR1 SGHVS and CDR2 FQNEAQ. V was cut by 2 bases and J by 0 bases, with 17 bases left in between. This CDR3 is 17 amino acids long. CDR3 sequence reads: CASSLWLWEKSSYEQYF. For the CDR3, the DNA is TGTGCCAGCAGCTTATGGCTGTGGGAGAAAAGCTCCTACGAGCAGTACTTC.

This clonotype was counted only a few times. The chain is built from TRBV20-1 and TRBJ1-3, with D hard to call. Germline CDR1 DFQATT, CDR2 SNEGSKA (reference sequence). Deletions cut 1 base from V and 9 bases from J, with 16 bases between. This CDR3 has 14 residues. The CDR3 here is CSARAITLRGTIYF. The CDR3 DNA sequence: TGCAGTGCTAGAGCCATCACCCTTCGGGGCACCATATATTTT.

This clonotype was counted ten times or more. The V and J genes are TRBV3-1 and TRBJ1-5, with D hard to call. This CDR3 spans 18 amino acids. Trimming pared 1 base from V and 4 bases from J, leaving 20 bases between. CDR1 and CDR2 from the germline V gene are LGHDT and YNNKEL (reference sequence). The CDR3 sequence is CASSQVFWGEQPNQPQHF. CDR3 nucleotides: TGTGCCAGCAGCCAAGTCTTTTGGGGTGAACAGCCAAATCAGCCCCAGCATTTT. Variable domain in full (rest from reference TRBV3-1 and TRBJ1-5): DTAVSQTPKYLVTQMGNDKSIKCEQNLGHDTMYWYKQDSKKFLKIMFSYNNKELIINETVPNRFSPKSPDKAHLNLHINSLELGDSAVYFCASSQVFWGEQPNQPQHFGDGTRLSIL.

In its sample, this clonotype was seen many times. J is TRBJ2-7 and V is TRBV11-1, with D perhaps given as TRBD1 or TRBD2 (6 bases each). Between the trimmed V and J ends, which lost 1 base and 4 bases, there was a span of 11 bases. From germline, CDR1 is SGHAT and CDR2 FQDESV (reference sequence). The CDR3 spans 14 residues. The CDR3 coding sequence is TGTGCCAGCAGCTTAGATGGGGGGCCGTACGAGCAGTACTTC. Amino acids: CASSLDGGPYEQYF.

The CDR3 DNA follows: TGTGCCAGCAGTTTCATGGGAAACTATGGCTACACCTTC. This sequence encodes CASSFMGNYGYTF. This rearrangement joins TRBV12-3 or TRBV12-4 to TRBJ1-2; D gene unclear. This CDR3 has 13 amino acids. Trimming shortened V by 3 bases and J by 2 bases, and 7 bases separated the two germline ends.